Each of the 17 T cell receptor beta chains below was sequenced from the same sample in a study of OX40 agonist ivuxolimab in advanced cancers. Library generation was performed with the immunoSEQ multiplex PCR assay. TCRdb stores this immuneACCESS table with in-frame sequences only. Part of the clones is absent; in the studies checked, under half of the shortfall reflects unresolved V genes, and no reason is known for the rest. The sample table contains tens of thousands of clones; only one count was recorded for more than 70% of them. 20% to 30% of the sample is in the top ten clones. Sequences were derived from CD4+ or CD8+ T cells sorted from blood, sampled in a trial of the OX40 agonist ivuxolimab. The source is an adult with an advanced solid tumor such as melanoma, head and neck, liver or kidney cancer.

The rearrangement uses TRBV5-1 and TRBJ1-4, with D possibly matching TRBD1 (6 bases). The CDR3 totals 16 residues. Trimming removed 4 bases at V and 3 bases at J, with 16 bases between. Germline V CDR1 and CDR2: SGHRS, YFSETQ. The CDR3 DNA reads TGCGCCAGCAGCGAGGACAGCCTTGGGGCTAATGAAAAACTGTTTTTT. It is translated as CASSEDSLGANEKLFF.

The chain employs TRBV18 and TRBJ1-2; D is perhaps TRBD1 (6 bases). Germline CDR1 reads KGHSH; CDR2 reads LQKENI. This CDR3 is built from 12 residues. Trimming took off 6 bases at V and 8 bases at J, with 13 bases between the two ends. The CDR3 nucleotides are TGTGCCAGCTCTGCCAACAGGGAAGGCTACACCTTC. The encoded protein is CASSANREGYTF.

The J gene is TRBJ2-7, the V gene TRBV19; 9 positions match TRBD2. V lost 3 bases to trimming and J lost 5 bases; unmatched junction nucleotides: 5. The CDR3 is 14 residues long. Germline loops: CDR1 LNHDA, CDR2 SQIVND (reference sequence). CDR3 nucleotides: TGTGCCAGTAGTATTGCGGGAGGGCCTCACGAGCAGTACTTC. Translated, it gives CASSIAGGPHEQYF.

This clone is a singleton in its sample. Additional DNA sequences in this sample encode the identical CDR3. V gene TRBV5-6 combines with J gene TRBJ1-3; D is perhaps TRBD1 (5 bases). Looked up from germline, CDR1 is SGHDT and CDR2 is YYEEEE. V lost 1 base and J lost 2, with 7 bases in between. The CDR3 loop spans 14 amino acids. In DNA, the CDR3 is TGTGCCAGCAGCTTGCAGGGAGCTGGAAACACCATATATTTT. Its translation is CASSLQGAGNTIYF. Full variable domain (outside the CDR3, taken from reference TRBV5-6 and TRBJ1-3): DAGVTQSPTHLIKTRGQQVTLRCSPKSGHDTVSWYQQALGQGPQFIFQYYEEEERQRGNFPDRFSGHQFPNYSSELNVNALLLGDSALYLCASSLQGAGNTIYFGEGSWLTVV.

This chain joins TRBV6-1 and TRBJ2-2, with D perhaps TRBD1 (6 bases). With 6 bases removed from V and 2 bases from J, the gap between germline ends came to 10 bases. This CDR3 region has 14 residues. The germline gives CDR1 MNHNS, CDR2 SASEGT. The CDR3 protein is CASRADRNTGELFF. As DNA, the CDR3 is TGTGCCAGCAGGGCGGACAGAAACACCGGGGAGCTGTTTTTT.

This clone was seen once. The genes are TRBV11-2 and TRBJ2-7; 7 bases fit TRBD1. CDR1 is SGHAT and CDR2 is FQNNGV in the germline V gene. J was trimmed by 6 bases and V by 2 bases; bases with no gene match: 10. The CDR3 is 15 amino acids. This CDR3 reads CASSLTGTALGEQYF. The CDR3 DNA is TGTGCCAGCAGCTTAACCGGGACAGCCCTGGGCGAGCAGTACTTC. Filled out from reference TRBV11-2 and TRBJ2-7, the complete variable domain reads EAGVAQSPRYKIIEKRQSVAFWCNPISGHATLYWYQQILGQGPKLLIQFQNNGVVDDSQLPKDRFSAERLKGVDSTLKIQPAKLEDSAVYLCASSLTGTALGEQYFGPGTRLTVT.

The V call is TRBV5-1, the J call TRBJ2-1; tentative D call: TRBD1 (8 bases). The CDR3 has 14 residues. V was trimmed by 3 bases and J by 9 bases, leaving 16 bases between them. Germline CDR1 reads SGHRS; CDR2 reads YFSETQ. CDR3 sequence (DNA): TGCGCCAGCAGCTCCACAGGGGGAGGGGGTGAGCAGTTCTTC. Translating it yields CASSSTGGGGEQFF. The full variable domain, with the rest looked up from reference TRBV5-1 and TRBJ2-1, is KAGVTQTPRYLIKTRGQQVTLSCSPISGHRSVSWYQQTPGQGLQFLFEYFSETQRNKGNFPGRFSGRQFSNSRSEMNVSTLELGDSALYLCASSSTGGGGEQFFGPGTRLTVL.

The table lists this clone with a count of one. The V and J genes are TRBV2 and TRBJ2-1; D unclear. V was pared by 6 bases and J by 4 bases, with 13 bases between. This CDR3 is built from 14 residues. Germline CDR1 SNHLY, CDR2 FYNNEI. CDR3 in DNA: TGTGCCAGCAGCCGACAAGGGATGTACAATGAGCAGTTCTTC. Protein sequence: CASSRQGMYNEQFF.

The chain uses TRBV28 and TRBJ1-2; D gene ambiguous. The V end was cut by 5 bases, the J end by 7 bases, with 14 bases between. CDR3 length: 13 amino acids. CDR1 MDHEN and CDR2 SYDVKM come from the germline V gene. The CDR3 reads CASSLPLRAGYTF. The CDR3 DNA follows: TGTGCCAGCAGTCTCCCCCTTAGGGCTGGCTACACCTTC.

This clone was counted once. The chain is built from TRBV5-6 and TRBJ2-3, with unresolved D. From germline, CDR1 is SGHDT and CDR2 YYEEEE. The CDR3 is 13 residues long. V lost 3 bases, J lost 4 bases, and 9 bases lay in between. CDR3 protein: CASSSKGPDTQYF. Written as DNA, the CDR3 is TGTGCCAGCAGCTCCAAGGGCCCAGATACGCAGTATTTT.

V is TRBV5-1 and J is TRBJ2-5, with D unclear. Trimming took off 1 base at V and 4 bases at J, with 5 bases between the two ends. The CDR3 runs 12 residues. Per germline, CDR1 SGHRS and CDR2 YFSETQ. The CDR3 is CASSLLGETQYF. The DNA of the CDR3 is TGCGCCAGCAGCTTGTTAGGAGAGACCCAGTACTTC.

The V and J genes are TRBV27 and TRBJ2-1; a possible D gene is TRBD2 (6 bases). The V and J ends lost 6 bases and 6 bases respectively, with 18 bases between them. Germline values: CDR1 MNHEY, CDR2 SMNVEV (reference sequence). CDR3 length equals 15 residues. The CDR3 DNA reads TGTGCCAGCAGACCTTCAGCGGGCGGTATCAATGAGCAGTTCTTC. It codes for CASRPSAGGINEQFF.

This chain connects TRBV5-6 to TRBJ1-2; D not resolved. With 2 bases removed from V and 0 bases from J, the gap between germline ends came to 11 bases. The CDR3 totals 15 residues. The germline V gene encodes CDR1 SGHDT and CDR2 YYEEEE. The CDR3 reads CASSFDVEANYGYTF. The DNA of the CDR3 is TGTGCCAGCAGCTTTGACGTAGAAGCTAACTATGGCTACACCTTC.

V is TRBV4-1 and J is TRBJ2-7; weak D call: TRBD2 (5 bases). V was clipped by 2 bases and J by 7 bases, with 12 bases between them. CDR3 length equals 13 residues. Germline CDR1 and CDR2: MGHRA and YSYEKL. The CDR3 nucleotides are TGCGCCAGCAGCCAAATAAGTTCGGGAGAGCAGTACTTC. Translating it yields CASSQISSGEQYF.

CDR3 nucleotides: TGCGCCAGCAGCTTGGGACTAGCGGGAGGAACAGATACGCAGTATTTT. Amino acids: CASSLGLAGGTDTQYF. This chain links TRBV5-1 with TRBJ2-3; TRBD2 matches at 13 bases. Germline CDR1 reads SGHRS; CDR2 reads YFSETQ. CDR3 size: 16 residues. Trimming removed 0 bases from V and 3 bases from J; junction bases left unmatched: 1.

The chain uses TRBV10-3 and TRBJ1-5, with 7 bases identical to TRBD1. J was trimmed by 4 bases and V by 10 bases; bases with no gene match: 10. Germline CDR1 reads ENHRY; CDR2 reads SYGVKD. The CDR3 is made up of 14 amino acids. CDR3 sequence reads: CASSPGQKNQPQHF. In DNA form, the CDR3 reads TGTGCCAGCAGCCCGGGACAGAAGAATCAGCCCCAGCATTTT.

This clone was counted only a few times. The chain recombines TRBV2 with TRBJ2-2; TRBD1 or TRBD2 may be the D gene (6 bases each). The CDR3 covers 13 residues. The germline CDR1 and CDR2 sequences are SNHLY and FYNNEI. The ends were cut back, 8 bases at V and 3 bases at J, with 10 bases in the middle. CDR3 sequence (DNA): TGTGCCAGCCGGAGGGGGGACACCGGGGAGCTGTTTTTT. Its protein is CASRRGDTGELFF.